This entry describes one T cell receptor beta chain. Its target is unknown. The germline CDR1 and CDR2 sequences are LNHDA and SQIVND (reference sequence). V gave up 5 bases and J gave up 5 bases; unmatched junction bases: 14. The CDR3 has 17 amino acids. The time point is: cycle 4 day 1 (C4D1), after around six weeks of nivolumab. With no exception, relapse followed autologous stem cell transplantation in all patients, and brentuximab vedotin exposure varied. Profiling relied on immunoSEQ multiplex PCR, and the TCRdb table lists in-frame clones only, not all of them. The repertoire includes fewer than 25,000 clones, approximately 70% of them detected once, and 30% sits in the top ten. The sample belongs to a study of PD-1 blockade in classical Hodgkin lymphoma. Study context: A 3 mg/kg intravenous dose of nivolumab was received by patients every 2 weeks.

Study-wide points: CD4+ but not CD8+ TCR diversity rose significantly by C4D1. Patients who responded completely had about the same baseline diversity as newly diagnosed patients. Those patients who began receiving nivolumab less than 1 year after ASCT had lower diversity, and they were excluded.

The source material was peripheral blood mononuclear cells (PBMCs), sampled before the fourth cycle of nivolumab. This clonotype originated in a human donor with classical Hodgkin lymphoma. The genes are TRBV19 and TRBJ2-7; 11 positions agree with TRBD1. CDR3 DNA: TGTGCCAGTAGTTCCATTATCGGGGGACAGGGGGACCACGAGCAGTACTTC. Translation gives CASSSIIGGQGDHEQYF.